Each of the 6 T cell receptor beta chains below was sequenced from the same sample in a study of identical twins. TCRdb redid the calling of the 5' RACE reads with MiXCR, one entry per CDR3 protein. The table has about 240,000 distinct CDR3 sequences, roughly an eighth seen once; the top ten hold about 3.9%. The same sample was also studied in work on yellow fever vaccine responses in identical twins.

What was sequenced was memory (CD45RO+) T cells sorted from blood. Receptor source: a young woman in good health.

This clonotype was detected a few times. The chain carries TRBV12-3 or TRBV12-4 and TRBJ1-6, with D uncertain. This CDR3 is built from 17 residues. Trimming took 0 bases from V and 9 from J, leaving 18 bases between them. The CDR3, as DNA: TGTGCCAGCAGTTTAGCGCTAATAATGGGGTTAGGTTCACCCCTCCACTTT. Encoded protein: CASSLALIMGLGSPLHF.

V is TRBV7-8 and J is TRBJ2-7; 10 bases are shared with TRBD1. Germline V gene sequence: CDR1 SGHVS, CDR2 FQNEAQ. Losses at the gene ends were 4 bases for V and 0 bases for J; bases not matched to a gene: 6. The CDR3 runs 16 residues. For the CDR3, the DNA is TGTGCCAGCAGCTACCGGGACAGGGGTAGCTCCTACGAGCAGTACTTC. Protein sequence: CASSYRDRGSSYEQYF.

This clonotype was counted between two and nine times. The chain couples TRBV3-1 to TRBJ1-1; D may be TRBD1 (5 bases). This CDR3 has 13 residues. Trimming stripped 4 bases from V and 7 bases from J, with 13 bases between. Germline CDR1 reads LGHDT; CDR2 reads YNNKEL (reference sequence). The CDR3 protein is CASSRGTPGEAFF. In DNA, the CDR3 is TGTGCCAGCAGCCGTGGGACTCCTGGTGAAGCTTTCTTT.

V is TRBV12-3 or TRBV12-4 and J is TRBJ2-3; D is possibly TRBD2 (6 bases). The CDR3 extends over 16 amino acids. V was trimmed by 2 bases and J by 0 bases, leaving 12 bases between them. CDR3 sequence reads: CASSLSGSGSTDTQYF. The DNA for the CDR3 is TGTGCCAGCAGTTTATCTGGTAGCGGTAGCACAGATACGCAGTATTTT.

This rearrangement joins TRBV6-1 to TRBJ2-1, with D tentatively TRBD2 (6 bases). V shed 7 bases and J shed 7 bases, with 20 bases lying between them. The CDR3 spans 15 residues. Germline V lookup: CDR1 MNHNS, CDR2 SASEGT. The DNA for the CDR3 is TGTGCCAGCAATCCCGGGAGCCGGGGCATTAATGAGCAGTTCTTC. This gives the protein CASNPGSRGINEQFF.

This clonotype has only a few counts. The chain is built from TRBV2 and TRBJ2-3; D possibly uses TRBD1 or TRBD2 (5 bases each). V was pared by 6 bases and J by 6 bases, with 10 bases between. CDR1 and CDR2 from the germline V gene are SNHLY and FYNNEI. The CDR3 extends over 12 amino acids. The CDR3 region has the DNA TGTGCCAGCAGGGGGGATGGGGATACGCAGTATTTT. Translating it yields CASRGDGDTQYF.